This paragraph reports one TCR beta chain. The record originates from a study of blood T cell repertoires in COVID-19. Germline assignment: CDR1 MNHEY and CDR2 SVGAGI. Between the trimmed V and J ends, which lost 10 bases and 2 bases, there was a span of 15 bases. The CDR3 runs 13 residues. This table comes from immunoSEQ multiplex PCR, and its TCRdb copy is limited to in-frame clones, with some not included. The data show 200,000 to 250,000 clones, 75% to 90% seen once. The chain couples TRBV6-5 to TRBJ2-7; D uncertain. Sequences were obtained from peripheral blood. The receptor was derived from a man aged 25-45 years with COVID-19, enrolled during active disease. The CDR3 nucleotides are TGTGCCACCAGCCCCGTAGCTGCCTACGAGCAGTACTTC. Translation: CATSPVAAYEQYF.